The subject of this entry is one T cell receptor (beta chain). This clone is a singleton in its sample. Its antigen specificity is not known. Within one base of it there is no much larger clone, and no base qualities were kept. These data come from a study of blood T cell repertoires in COVID-19 (dated by TCRdb to the early 2020s). In terms of the full investigation: Collaborator samples came from the United States, Italy and Spain and covered acute and convalescent phases of COVID-19. Deeply sampled blood TCRbeta repertoires from subjects exposed to, actively infected with, or recovered from COVID-19 were included in the dataset. The samples were drawn from two sources: the first 160 participants of the ongoing ImmuneRACE study, and 1,200 or so subjects contributed by 6 global collaborators. Where HLA class I and class II types were available, the types were taken from metadata supplied by the sample provider, not from assay-based typing. The material from the prospective study consisted of cDNA or gDNA derived from T cells, B-cell-depleted T cells, or PBMCs. The repertoires were made available in a free public database intended to serve as a resource for research on the immune response to SARS-CoV-2. Sample metadata almost always included a de-identified subject ID, COVID-19 status, age in years and sex. The study at large found these results: The quantity of clinical and demographic metadata differed by source and by participant and was supplied without curation.

Samples from volunteer blood donors who had recovered from COVID-19 were contributed by a second Seattle source. Whole blood was collected in K2EDTA tubes by collaborating institutions according to the institutions' own protocols. For TCRbeta analysis, collaborator samples were shipped as frozen whole blood, as isolated PBMCs, or as DNA extracted from either sample type. The immunoSEQ Assay, a bias-controlled multiplex PCR, was used to amplify TCRbeta CDR3 regions from genomic DNA. The authors processed their data as follows. The number of nucleated cells in each sample was estimated from the amplification of reference gene primers within the assay. To quantify the absolute abundance of each unique TCRbeta CDR3 rearrangement, sequence reads were collapsed and filtered. For each sample, productive Simpson clonality was calculated by taking the square root of Simpson's diversity index across productive rearrangements. Imported from immuneACCESS, the table was reduced by TCRdb to in-frame sequences with V and J called. These copies leave out some clones; in studies compared against another copy, an unresolved V gene accounts for under half, and the cause of the remainder is not known. That table supplies the V and J calls and clone size; D and trimming were determined from the DNA. This sample lists hundreds of thousands of clones; under 95% were detected once. Of the sample, around 3.5% falls within the top ten clones.

The CDR3 runs 14 amino acids, cysteine and phenylalanine included. Only the CDR3 DNA stays, 42 bases, in frame from base 1. CDR1 SGHRS and CDR2 YFSETQ were looked up in the germline V gene. The germline ends are 9 bases apart after V is trimmed by 5 bases and J by 0 bases. The TCR comes from a woman aged 18-29 years who had recovered from COVID-19. The V gene is TRBV5-1 and the J gene is TRBJ1-3, with no confident D gene call. Sequenced sample: peripheral blood. The CDR3 has the sequence CASSMGLSGNTIYF. The nucleotides read TGCGCCAGCAGTATGGGCCTCTCTGGAAACACCATATATTTT. The variable domain in full, with residues beyond the CDR3 obtained from the reference TRBV5-1 and TRBJ1-3 genes, is KAGVTQTPRYLIKTRGQQVTLSCSPISGHRSVSWYQQTPGQGLQFLFEYFSETQRNKGNFPGRFSGRQFSNSRSEMNVSTLELGDSALYLCASSMGLSGNTIYFGEGSWLTVV.